Each of the 8 T cell receptor beta chains below was sequenced from the same sample in a study of OX40 agonist ivuxolimab in advanced cancers. The method was immunoSEQ multiplex PCR; TCRdb's version includes in-frame clones alone and lacks a portion of them. The sample yields 100,000 to 150,000 clones, 90% to 95% seen once. The sequences come from CD4+ or CD8+ T cells sorted from blood, collected in a trial of the OX40 agonist ivuxolimab. These receptor sequences come from an adult with an advanced solid tumor such as melanoma, head and neck, liver or kidney cancer.

With respect to this clone: At one boundary the junction diverges from the germline segment, which might be a read error. The chain links TRBV5-1 to TRBJ2-7, with a weak D call TRBD2 (6 bases). CDR1 is SGHRS and CDR2 is YFSETQ in the germline V gene. This CDR3 comprises 15 residues. This CDR3 reads CASSLESFPGGEQCF. CDR3 DNA sequence: TGCGCCAGCAGCTTGGAGTCCTTCCCCGGCGGGGAGCAGTGCTTC.

This chain connects TRBV7-2 to TRBJ2-7; TRBD2 aligns across 9 bases. With V trimmed by 5 bases and J by 6 bases, 11 bases remained unmatched. Germline V CDR1 and CDR2: SGHTA, FQGNSA. The CDR3 has 15 amino acids. CDR3 sequence (DNA): TGTGCCAGCAGCCAGGCCCAGCGGGGGGAAGCCGAGCAGTACTTC. It yields the protein CASSQAQRGEAEQYF.

The chain recombines TRBV6-4 with TRBJ2-3; D remains ambiguous. The CDR3 is 14 residues long. CDR1 is MRHNA and CDR2 is SNTAGT in the germline V gene. The V end lost 2 bases, the J end lost 2 bases, and 8 bases lay between the germline ends. CDR3 nucleotides: TGTGCCAGCAGTGACAACGGCAACACAGATACGCAGTATTTT. Translated, it gives CASSDNGNTDTQYF.

The chain links TRBV18 to TRBJ2-5; D is perhaps TRBD1 or TRBD2 (5 bases each). The better agreement between TRBJ2-7 and the DNA end casts doubt on the J call. The CDR3 runs to 14 residues. Germline loops: CDR1 KGHSH, CDR2 LQKENI. This chain's CDR3 is CASSREGIRNEQYF. DNA of the CDR3: TGTGCCAGCTCACGAGAGGGGATTCGGAACGAGCAGTACTTC.

V usage is TRBV2 and J usage is TRBJ1-3; the D gene is possibly TRBD1 (5 bases). From germline, CDR1 is SNHLY and CDR2 FYNNEI. This CDR3 has 15 amino acids. The germline V and J ends were trimmed by 9 bases and 6 bases, with 21 bases remaining between them. CDR3 DNA sequence: TGTGCCAGGACACCTGCGGAGGGGCTCGTAAACACCATATATTTT. This gives the protein CARTPAEGLVNTIYF. Full variable domain (remainder filled in from reference TRBV2 and TRBJ1-3): EPEVTQTPSHQVTQMGQEVILRCVPISNHLYFYWYRQILGQKVEFLVSFYNNEISEKSEIFDDQFSVERPDGSNFTLKIRSTKLEDSAMYFCARTPAEGLVNTIYFGEGSWLTVV.

The gene calls are TRBV10-3 and TRBJ2-2; D possibly corresponds to TRBD1 (5 bases). Germline CDR1 ENHRY, CDR2 SYGVKD. The germline V and J ends were trimmed by 4 bases and 6 bases, with 15 bases remaining between them. The CDR3 totals 15 residues. CDR3: CAISGVPLGAGELFF. As DNA, the CDR3 is TGTGCCATCAGTGGAGTCCCCCTAGGGGCCGGGGAGCTGTTTTTT.

This chain links TRBV7-2 with TRBJ2-5, with 11 bases aligning to TRBD2. The CDR3 sequence is 13 residues long. The J segment lost 5 bases and the V segment lost 6 bases, leaving 2 bases of the junction unmatched. Germline CDR1 is SGHTA and CDR2 is FQGNSA. CDR3 region: CASRTSGMETQYF. The DNA for the CDR3 is TGTGCCAGCAGGACTAGCGGGATGGAGACCCAGTACTTC.

The rearrangement joins TRBV6-5 to TRBJ1-5; no clear D. Germline CDR1 is MNHEY and CDR2 is SVGAGI. This CDR3 comprises 15 residues. Trimming shortened V by 6 bases and J by 4 bases, and 16 bases separated the two germline ends. The CDR3 is CASSSRRGFNQPQHF. The CDR3, as DNA: TGTGCCAGCAGCTCCCGGAGAGGATTTAATCAGCCCCAGCATTTT.